This TCR beta chain was recorded in a study of blood T cell repertoires in COVID-19. Study-wide context: COVID-19 samples from acute and convalescent phases originated in the United States, Italy and Spain.

Clones were read by immunoSEQ multiplex PCR, and TCRdb kept only the in-frame ones, dropping some. The repertoire has 200,000 to 300,000 clones, around 89% of them found once; the top ten carry around 0.98%. This TCR was sampled from a woman in her thirties or forties who had recovered from COVID-19. The sequenced sample was peripheral blood.

The CDR3 here is CASSNGTAQGNTEAFF. The DNA of the CDR3 is TGTGCCAGCAGCAACGGGACAGCCCAGGGGAACACTGAAGCTTTCTTT. The chain is built from TRBV21-1 and TRBJ1-1; TRBD1 is taken as the D call from the table, unchecked against the DNA. TRBV21-1 is deemed a pseudogene. This CDR3 spans 16 amino acids.